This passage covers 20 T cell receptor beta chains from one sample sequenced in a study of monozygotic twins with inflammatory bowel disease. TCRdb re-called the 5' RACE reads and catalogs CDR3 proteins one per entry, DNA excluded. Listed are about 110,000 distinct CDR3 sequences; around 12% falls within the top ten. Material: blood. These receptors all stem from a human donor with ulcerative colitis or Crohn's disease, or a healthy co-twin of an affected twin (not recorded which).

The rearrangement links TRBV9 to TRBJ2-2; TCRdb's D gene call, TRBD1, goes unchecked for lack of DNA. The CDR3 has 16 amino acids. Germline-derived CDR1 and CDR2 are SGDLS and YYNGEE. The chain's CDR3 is CASSRLGQGNTGELFF.

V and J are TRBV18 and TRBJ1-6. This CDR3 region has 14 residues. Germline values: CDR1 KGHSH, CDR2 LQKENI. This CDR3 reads CASSPAYYNSPLHF.

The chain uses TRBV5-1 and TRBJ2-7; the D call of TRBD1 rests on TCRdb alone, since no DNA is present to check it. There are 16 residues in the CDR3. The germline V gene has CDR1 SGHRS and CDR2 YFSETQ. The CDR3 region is CASSLVPVGGSYEQYF.

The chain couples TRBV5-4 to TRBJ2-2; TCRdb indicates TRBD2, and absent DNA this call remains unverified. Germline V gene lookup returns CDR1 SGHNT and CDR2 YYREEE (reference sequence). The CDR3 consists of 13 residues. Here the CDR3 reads CASSLLGGRELFF. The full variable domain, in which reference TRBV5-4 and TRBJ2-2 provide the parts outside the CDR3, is ETGVTQSPTHLIKTRGQQVTLRCSSQSGHNTVSWYQQALGQGPQFIFQYYREEENGRGNFPPRFSGLQFPNYSSELNVNALELDDSALYLCASSLLGGRELFFGEGSRLTVL.

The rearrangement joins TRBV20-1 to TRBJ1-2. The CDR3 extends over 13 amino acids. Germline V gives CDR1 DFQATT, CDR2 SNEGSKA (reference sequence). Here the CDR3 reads CSARDRQDYGYTF.

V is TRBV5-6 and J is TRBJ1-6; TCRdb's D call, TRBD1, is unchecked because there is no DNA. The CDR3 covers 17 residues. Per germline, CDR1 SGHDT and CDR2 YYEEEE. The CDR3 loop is CASSLWLGGRDNSPLHF. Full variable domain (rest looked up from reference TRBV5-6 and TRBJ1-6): DAGVTQSPTHLIKTRGQQVTLRCSPKSGHDTVSWYQQALGQGPQFIFQYYEEEERQRGNFPDRFSGHQFPNYSSELNVNALLLGDSALYLCASSLWLGGRDNSPLHFGNGTRLTVT.

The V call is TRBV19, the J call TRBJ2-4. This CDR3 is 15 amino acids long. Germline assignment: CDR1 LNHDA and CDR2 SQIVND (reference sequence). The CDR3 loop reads CASSIKSLAKNIQYF.

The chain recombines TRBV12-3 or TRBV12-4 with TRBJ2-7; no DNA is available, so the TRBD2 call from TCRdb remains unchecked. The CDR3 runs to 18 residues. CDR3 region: CASSPTPGLASVSYEQYF.

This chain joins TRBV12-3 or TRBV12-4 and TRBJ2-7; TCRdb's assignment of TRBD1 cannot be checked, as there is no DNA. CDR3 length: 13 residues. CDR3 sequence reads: CASIRTGAYEQYF.

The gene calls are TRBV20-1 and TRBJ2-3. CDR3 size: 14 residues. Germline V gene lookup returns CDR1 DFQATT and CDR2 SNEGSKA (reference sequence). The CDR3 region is CSARGDNKGDTQYF.

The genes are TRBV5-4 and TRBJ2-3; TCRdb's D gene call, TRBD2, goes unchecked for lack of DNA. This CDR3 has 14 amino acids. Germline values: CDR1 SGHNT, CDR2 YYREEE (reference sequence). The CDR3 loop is CASSGARDTDTQYF.

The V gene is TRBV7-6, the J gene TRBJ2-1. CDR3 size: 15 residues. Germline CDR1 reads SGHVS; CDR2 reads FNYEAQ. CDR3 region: CASSLDLSVYNEQFF.

CDR3: CASSVGLQETQYF. The chain links TRBV9 to TRBJ2-5. CDR1 and CDR2 from the germline V gene are SGDLS and YYNGEE. The CDR3 covers 13 residues.

The CDR3 sequence is CASSLAINRDEQYF. The rearrangement joins TRBV7-2 to TRBJ2-7; the TRBD1 assignment by TCRdb is unverifiable without DNA. The CDR3 contains 14 residues. In germline, CDR1 is SGHTA, CDR2 FQGNSA.

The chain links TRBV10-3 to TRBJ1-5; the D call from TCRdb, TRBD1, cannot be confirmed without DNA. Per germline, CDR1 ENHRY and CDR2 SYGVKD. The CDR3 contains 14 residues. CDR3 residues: CAISEDRRNQPQHF.

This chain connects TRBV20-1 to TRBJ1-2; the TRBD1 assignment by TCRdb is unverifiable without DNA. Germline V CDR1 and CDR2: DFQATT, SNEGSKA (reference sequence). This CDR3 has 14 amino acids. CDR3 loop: CSARGPGAHYGYTF.

This CDR3 reads CSAPGLVGPYNEQFF. The rearrangement uses TRBV20-1 and TRBJ2-1; TCRdb reports TRBD2, a call that lacks DNA to check it against. The CDR3 runs 15 residues. Germline CDR1 DFQATT, CDR2 SNEGSKA (reference sequence).

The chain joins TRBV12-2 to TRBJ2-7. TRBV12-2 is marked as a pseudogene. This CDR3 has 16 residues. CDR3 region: CASRHNRRTMILEQYF.

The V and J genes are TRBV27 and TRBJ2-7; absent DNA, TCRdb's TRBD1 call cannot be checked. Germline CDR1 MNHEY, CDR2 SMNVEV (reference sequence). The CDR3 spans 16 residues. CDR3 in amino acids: CASSSYQGALTYEQYF.

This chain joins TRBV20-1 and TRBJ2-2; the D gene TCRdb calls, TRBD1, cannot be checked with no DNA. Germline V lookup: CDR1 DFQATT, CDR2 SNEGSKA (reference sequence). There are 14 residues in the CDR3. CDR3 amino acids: CSARLSVGAGELFF.